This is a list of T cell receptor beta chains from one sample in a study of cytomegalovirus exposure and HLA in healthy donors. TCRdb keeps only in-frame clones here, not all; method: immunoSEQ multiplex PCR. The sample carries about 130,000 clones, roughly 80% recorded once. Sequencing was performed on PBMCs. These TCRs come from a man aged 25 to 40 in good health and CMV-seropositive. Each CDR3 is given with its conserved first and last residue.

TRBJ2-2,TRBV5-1,CASSPSSGRTGELFF
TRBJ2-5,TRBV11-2,CASSIAGVETQYF
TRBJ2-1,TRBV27,CASSAYPNDEQFF
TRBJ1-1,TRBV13,CASSFETSSEAFF
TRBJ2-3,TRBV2,CASRTNVERKSTDTQYF
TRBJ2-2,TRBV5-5,CASSLAGTSYTGELFF
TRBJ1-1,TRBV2,CASSLSWTGGENGAFF
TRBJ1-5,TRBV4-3,CASSQESGVQPQHF
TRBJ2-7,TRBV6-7,CASNVDMGPYEQYF
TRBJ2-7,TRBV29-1,CSVVGRAGEQYF
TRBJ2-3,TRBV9,CASSVSGRGADTQYF
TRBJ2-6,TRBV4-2,CASSQEDRGHSGANVLTF
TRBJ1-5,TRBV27,CASSLRGGDQPQHF
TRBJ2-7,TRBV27,CASRDTSGRDYEQYF
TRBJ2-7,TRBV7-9,CASSLTGVYEQYF
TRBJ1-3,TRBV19,CASRTDRATGNTIYF